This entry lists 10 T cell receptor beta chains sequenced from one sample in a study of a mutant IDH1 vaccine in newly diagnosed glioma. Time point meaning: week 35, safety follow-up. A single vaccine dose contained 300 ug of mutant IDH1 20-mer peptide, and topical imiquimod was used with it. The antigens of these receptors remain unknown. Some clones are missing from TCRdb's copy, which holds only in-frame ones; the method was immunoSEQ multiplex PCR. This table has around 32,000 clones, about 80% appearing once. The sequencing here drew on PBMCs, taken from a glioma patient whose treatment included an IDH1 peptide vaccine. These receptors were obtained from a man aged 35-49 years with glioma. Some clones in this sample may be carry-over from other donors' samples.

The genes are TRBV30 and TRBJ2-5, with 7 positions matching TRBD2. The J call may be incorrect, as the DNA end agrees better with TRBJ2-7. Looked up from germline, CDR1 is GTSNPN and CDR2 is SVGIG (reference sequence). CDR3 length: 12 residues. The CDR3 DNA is TGTGCCTGGAGGGGGGGGTCCTACGAGCAGTACTTC. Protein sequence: CAWRGGSYEQYF.

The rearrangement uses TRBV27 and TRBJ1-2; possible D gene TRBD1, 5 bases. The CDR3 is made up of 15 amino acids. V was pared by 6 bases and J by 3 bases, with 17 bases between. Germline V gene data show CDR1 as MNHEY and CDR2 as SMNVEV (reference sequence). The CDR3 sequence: CASRPQGWYDYGYTF. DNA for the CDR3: TGTGCCAGCAGACCCCAGGGATGGTACGACTATGGCTACACCTTC.

CDR3 DNA: TGTGCCAGCAGCTTGAATAATGTCGGCGAGCAGTACTTC. Translating gives CASSLNNVGEQYF. The genes are TRBV5-4 and TRBJ2-7; D unresolved. Trimming pared 1 base from V and 6 bases from J, leaving 11 bases between. The germline V gene encodes CDR1 SGHNT and CDR2 YYREEE (reference sequence). The CDR3 length is 13 residues.

In nucleotides, the CDR3 is TGTGCCAGCAGCTTAGTTGGACAGCTGCCCCGTTCGAACACTGAAGCTTTCTTT. Amino acids: CASSLVGQLPRSNTEAFF. The chain links TRBV7-2 to TRBJ1-1, with D possibly being TRBD1 (6 bases). Germline V gene lookup returns CDR1 SGHTA and CDR2 FQGNSA. There are 18 residues in the CDR3. V shed 1 base and J shed 1 base, with 19 bases lying between them.

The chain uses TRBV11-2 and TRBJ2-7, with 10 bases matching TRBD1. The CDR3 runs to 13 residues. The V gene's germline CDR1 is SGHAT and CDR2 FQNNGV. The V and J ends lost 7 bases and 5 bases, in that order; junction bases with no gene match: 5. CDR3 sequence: CASITTGGHEQYF. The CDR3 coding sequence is TGTGCCAGCATCACGACAGGGGGCCACGAGCAGTACTTC.

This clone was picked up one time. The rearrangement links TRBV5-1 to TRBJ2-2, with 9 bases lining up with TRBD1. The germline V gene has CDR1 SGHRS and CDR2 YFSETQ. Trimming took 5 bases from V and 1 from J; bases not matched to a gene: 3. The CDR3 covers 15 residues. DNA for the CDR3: TGCGCCAGCAGTTGGGGACAGGGGAACACCGGGGAGCTGTTTTTT. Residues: CASSWGQGNTGELFF.

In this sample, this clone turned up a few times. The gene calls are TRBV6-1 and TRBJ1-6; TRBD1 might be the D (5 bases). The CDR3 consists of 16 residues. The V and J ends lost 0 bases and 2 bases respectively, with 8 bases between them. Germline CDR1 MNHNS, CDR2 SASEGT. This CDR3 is CASSEAMGPYNSPLHF. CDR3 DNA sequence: TGTGCCAGCAGTGAAGCGATGGGGCCCTATAATTCACCCCTCCACTTT.

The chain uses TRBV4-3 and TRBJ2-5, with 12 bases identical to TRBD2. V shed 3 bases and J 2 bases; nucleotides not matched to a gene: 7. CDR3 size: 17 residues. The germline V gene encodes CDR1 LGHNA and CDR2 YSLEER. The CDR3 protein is CASSQSSGGGSQETQYF. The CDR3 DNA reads TGCGCCAGCAGCCAGTCTAGCGGGGGGGGCTCGCAAGAGACCCAGTACTTC.

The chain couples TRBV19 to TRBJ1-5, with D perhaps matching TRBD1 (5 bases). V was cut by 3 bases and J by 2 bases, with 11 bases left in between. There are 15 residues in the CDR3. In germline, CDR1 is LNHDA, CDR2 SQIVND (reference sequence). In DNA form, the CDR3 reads TGTGCCAGTAGTATCGAGGGGATAGGCAATCAGCCCCAGCATTTT. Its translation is CASSIEGIGNQPQHF.

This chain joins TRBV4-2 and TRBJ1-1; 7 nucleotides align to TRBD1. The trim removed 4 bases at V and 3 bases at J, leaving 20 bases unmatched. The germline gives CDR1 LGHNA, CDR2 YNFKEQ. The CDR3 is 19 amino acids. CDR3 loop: CASSPPPTRQGLRYTEAFF. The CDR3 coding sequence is TGTGCCAGCAGCCCGCCCCCCACTCGACAGGGACTAAGATACACTGAAGCTTTCTTT.